The rows below give T cell receptor beta chains drawn from one sample of a study of OX40 agonist ivuxolimab in advanced cancers. Sequencing was performed with immunoSEQ multiplex PCR; in TCRdb, only in-frame clones are kept and a portion is missing. This sample has 20,000 to 30,000 clones, with roughly 85% found just once. The starting material was CD4+ or CD8+ T cells sorted from blood, obtained in a trial of the OX40 agonist ivuxolimab. These receptors were obtained from an adult with an advanced solid tumor such as melanoma, head and neck, liver or kidney cancer. The CDR3 runs from the conserved cysteine through the conserved F or W. A D gene is named only where the DNA matches it firmly. The size of a clone is reported for some rows only, either as once, few or many, or as a class for expanded clones.

v_gene	d_gene	abundance	j_gene	CDR3aa	CDR3nt
TRBV27	.	.	TRBJ1-2	CASSPRTDYGYTF	TGTGCCAGCAGTCCCAGGACGGACTATGGCTACACCTTC
TRBV2	TRBD2	.	TRBJ2-1	CASSPTGWGLGHNEQFF	TGTGCCAGCAGTCCAACGGGGTGGGGACTAGGGCACAATGAGCAGTTCTTC
TRBV7-9	.	.	TRBJ1-2	CASSSAGNYGYTF	TGTGCCAGCAGCTCCGCGGGGAACTATGGCTACACCTTC
TRBV7-9	.	few	TRBJ2-7	CASSLDGAGNYEQYF	TGTGCCAGCAGCTTAGACGGGGCAGGGAACTACGAGCAGTACTTC
TRBV6-1	.	.	TRBJ1-2	CASSEALRLGGYTF	TGTGCCAGCAGTGAAGCGCTCAGGCTTGGTGGCTACACCTTC
TRBV11-2	TRBD2	.	TRBJ2-2	CASTQPGGWGTGELFF	TGTGCCAGCACCCAACCGGGGGGATGGGGCACCGGGGAGCTGTTTTTT
TRBV4-1	TRBD2	.	TRBJ2-1	CASSQVRTSGVGEQFF	TGCGCCAGCAGCCAAGTCCGGACTAGCGGGGTGGGGGAGCAGTTCTTC
TRBV27	.	.	TRBJ1-2	CASSQRVNYGYTF	TGTGCCAGCAGTCAAAGGGTAAACTATGGCTACACCTTC
TRBV30	TRBD2	.	TRBJ2-3	CAWRGNRVAGTDTQYF	TGTGCCTGGAGAGGCAACCGGGTAGCGGGGACAGATACGCAGTATTTT
TRBV7-9	.	few	TRBJ2-7	CASSGYYEQYF	TGTGCCAGCAGCGGATACTACGAGCAGTACTTC
TRBV9	.	.	TRBJ2-2	CASSVEGLTASNTGELFF	TGTGCCAGCAGCGTAGAAGGACTGACAGCATCGAACACCGGGGAGCTGTTTTTT
TRBV6-5	.	.	TRBJ1-2	CASSPGGDYGYTF	TGTGCCAGCAGCCCTGGTGGGGACTATGGCTACACCTTC
TRBV4-1	TRBD2	.	TRBJ2-3	CASSQDISGLAQYF	TGCGCCAGCAGCCAAGATATTTCGGGACTAGCGCAGTATTTT
TRBV19	TRBD1	.	TRBJ1-5	CASSIDERGLDNQPQHF	TGTGCCAGTAGTATAGATGAAAGGGGGCTGGACAATCAGCCCCAGCATTTT
TRBV7-2	.	.	TRBJ1-2	CASSPMGGDYGYTF	TGTGCCAGCAGCCCCATGGGGGGGGACTATGGCTACACCTTC
TRBV19	.	once	TRBJ2-5	CASRIQGEGDRETQYF	TGTGCCAGTAGGATCCAGGGGGAGGGGGACCGAGAGACCCAGTACTTC
TRBV5-4	.	few	TRBJ2-7	CASSTGLGEYYEQYF	TGTGCCAGCAGCACGGGCTTAGGGGAATACTACGAGCAGTACTTC
TRBV7-6	.	.	TRBJ2-2	CASSFSPATGELFF	TGTGCCAGCAGCTTTAGTCCCGCCACCGGGGAGCTGTTTTTT
TRBV12-5	TRBD1	.	TRBJ2-5	CASGLAGWTGETQYF	TGTGCTAGTGGTTTGGCAGGGTGGACAGGAGAGACCCAGTACTTC
TRBV6-5	TRBD1	.	TRBJ1-3	CASSFRGLNSGNTIYF	TGTGCCAGCAGTTTCAGGGGGCTTAACTCTGGAAACACCATATATTTT
TRBV27	.	once	TRBJ1-1	CASSLVGPDTEAFF	TGTGCCAGCAGTTTGGTGGGGCCAGACACTGAAGCTTTCTTT
TRBV27	.	.	TRBJ1-6	CASSLSLNSPLHF	TGTGCCAGCAGTTTATCGTTGAATTCACCCCTCCACTTT
TRBV2	.	.	TRBJ1-2	CASSEVWGSNYGYTF	TGTGCCAGCAGTGAAGTTTGGGGTTCGAACTATGGCTACACCTTC
TRBV15	.	.	TRBJ1-6	CATSRDQALGSPLHF	TGTGCCACCAGCAGAGATCAGGCATTGGGTTCACCCCTCCACTTT
TRBV7-9	TRBD1	.	TRBJ1-5	CASSSGQGADQPQHF	TGTGCCAGCAGCTCGGGACAGGGGGCTGATCAGCCCCAGCATTTT